Listed here is a single T cell receptor (beta chain). Its antigen remains unidentified. Data came from immunoSEQ multiplex PCR; TCRdb stores just in-frame clones and leaves some out. Of about 20,000 clones listed, around 83% are singletons. The source of the sample is a study of somatic mutations in cytotoxic T cells in rheumatoid arthritis. Study conclusions and caveats: Rheumatoid arthritis patients were compared with age-matched healthy controls, and their CD8+ T-cell clonality did not differ significantly. An increase in CD8+ clonality with age was seen in rheumatoid arthritis patients but not in healthy controls.

The clonotype originates from an adult with rheumatoid arthritis. Sequencing input: CD8+ T cells sorted from blood.

This chain's CDR3 is CASSPPDRESGETQYF. The CDR3 DNA reads TGTGCCAGCAGCCCCCCGGACAGGGAGAGTGGAGAGACCCAGTACTTC. This chain links TRBV11-3 with TRBJ2-5; TRBD1 matches at 8 bases. The germline V gene encodes CDR1 SGHNT and CDR2 YENEEA. Germline trimming cut 5 bases from V and 4 bases from J; bases unmatched to any gene: 12. The CDR3 loop spans 16 amino acids.